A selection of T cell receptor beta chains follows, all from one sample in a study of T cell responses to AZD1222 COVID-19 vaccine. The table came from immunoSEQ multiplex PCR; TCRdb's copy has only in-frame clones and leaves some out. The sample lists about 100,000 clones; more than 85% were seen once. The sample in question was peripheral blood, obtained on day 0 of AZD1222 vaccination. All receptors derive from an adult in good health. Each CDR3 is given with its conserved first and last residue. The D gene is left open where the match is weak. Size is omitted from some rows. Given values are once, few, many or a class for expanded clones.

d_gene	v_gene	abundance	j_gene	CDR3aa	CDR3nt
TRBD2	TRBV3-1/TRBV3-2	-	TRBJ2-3	CASSQDPLAGGLCTDTQYF	TGTGCCAGCAGCCAAGATCCGCTAGCGGGGGGGCTTTGCACAGATACGCAGTATTTT
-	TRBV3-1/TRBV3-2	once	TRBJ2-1	CASSQDVGVYNEQFF	TGTGCCAGCAGCCAAGATGTAGGCGTCTACAATGAGCAGTTCTTC
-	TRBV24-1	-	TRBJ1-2	CATSAQTGDTTYGYTF	TGTGCCACCAGTGCACAGACAGGAGACACGACCTATGGCTACACCTTC
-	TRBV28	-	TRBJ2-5	CASSLEETQYF	TGTGCCAGCAGTTTGGAGGAGACCCAGTACTTC
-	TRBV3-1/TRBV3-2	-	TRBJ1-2	CASSQDRRGEGDGYTF	TGTGCCAGCAGCCAAGATCGGCGTGGGGAAGGGGATGGCTACACCTTC
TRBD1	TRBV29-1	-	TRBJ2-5	CSALPGQGYRIQYF	TGCAGCGCGCTACCGGGACAGGGATATAGGATCCAGTACTTC
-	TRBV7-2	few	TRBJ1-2	CASSSTASRRRDGYTF	TGTGCCAGCAGCTCGACCGCGTCGCGACGGCGGGATGGCTACACCTTC
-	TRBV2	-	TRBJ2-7	CASSERFVSVLVSEQYF	TGTGCCAGCAGTGAACGCTTCGTTTCTGTGCTTGTCTCCGAGCAGTACTTC
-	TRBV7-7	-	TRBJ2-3	CASSLWGSTDTQYF	TGTGCCAGCAGCTTATGGGGGAGCACAGATACGCAGTATTTT
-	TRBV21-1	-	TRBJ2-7	CARPGQGAYEQYF	TGTGCCAGACCAGGACAGGGGGCATACGAGCAGTACTTC
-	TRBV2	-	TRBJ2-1	CASSPRVSYNEQFF	TGTGCCAGCAGCCCAAGGGTCTCCTACAATGAGCAGTTCTTC
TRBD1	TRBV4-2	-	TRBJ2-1	CASSQVGTGLYEQFF	TGTGCCAGCAGCCAAGTCGGGACAGGGCTTTATGAGCAGTTCTTC
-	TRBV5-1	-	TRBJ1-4	CASSLDRLNEKLFF	TGCGCCAGCAGCTTGGATAGATTGAATGAAAAACTGTTTTTT
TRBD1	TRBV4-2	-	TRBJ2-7	CASSQTNPGQGEGEQYF	TGTGCCAGCAGCCAAACTAACCCGGGACAGGGGGAAGGAGAGCAGTACTTC
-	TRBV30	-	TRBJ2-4	CAWSGAINKNIQYF	TGTGCCTGGAGTGGGGCAATCAACAAAAACATTCAGTACTTC
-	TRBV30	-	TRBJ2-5	CAWSAALNLQQYF	TGTGCCTGGAGTGCGGCCCTAAACTTGCAACAGTACTTC
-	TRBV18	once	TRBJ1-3	CASISSGNTIYF	TGTGCCAGCATCTCTTCTGGAAACACCATATATTTT
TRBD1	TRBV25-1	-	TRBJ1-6	CASSEGTEPTYNSPLHF	TGTGCCAGCAGTGAGGGGACAGAACCTACTTATAATTCACCCCTCCACTTT
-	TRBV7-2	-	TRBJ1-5	CASSPNSVNQPQHF	TGTGCCAGCAGCCCGAACAGTGTCAATCAGCCCCAGCATTTT
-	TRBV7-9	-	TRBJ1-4	CASSSTGASEKLFF	TGTGCCAGCAGCTCGACCGGGGCAAGTGAAAAACTGTTTTTT
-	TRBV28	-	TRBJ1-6	CASSGAGSPLHF	TGTGCCAGCTCAGGGGCTGGGTCACCCCTCCACTTT
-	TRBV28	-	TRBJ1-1	CASRRTANTEAFF	TGTGCCAGCAGACGGACGGCGAACACTGAAGCTTTCTTT
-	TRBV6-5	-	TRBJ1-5	CASCLNNQPQHF	TGTGCCAGCTGCCTAAACAATCAGCCCCAGCATTTT
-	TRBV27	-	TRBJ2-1	CASSLQRVLSYNEQFF	TGTGCCAGCAGTTTACAGCGGGTACTCTCCTACAATGAGCAGTTCTTC
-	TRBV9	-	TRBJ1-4	CASSGSGTRDEKLFF	TGTGCCAGCAGCGGGTCCGGGACGCGGGATGAAAAACTGTTTTTT
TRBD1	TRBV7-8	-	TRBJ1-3	CASSLVGVTGDGGNTIYF	TGTGCCAGCAGCTTAGTGGGGGTGACAGGGGACGGTGGAAACACCATATATTTT
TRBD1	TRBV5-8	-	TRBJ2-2	CASTPRTGVTGELFF	TGTGCCAGCACCCCGCGGACAGGGGTAACCGGGGAGCTGTTTTTT
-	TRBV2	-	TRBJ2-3	CATQGGRSTDTQYF	TGTGCCACTCAGGGGGGTCGGAGCACAGATACGCAGTATTTT
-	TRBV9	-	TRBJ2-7	CASSVVEGGGEQYF	TGTGCCAGCAGCGTAGTTGAAGGAGGGGGCGAGCAGTACTTC
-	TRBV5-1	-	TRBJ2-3	CASSLEARLSTDTQYF	TGCGCCAGCAGCTTGGAAGCTCGACTTAGCACAGATACGCAGTATTTT
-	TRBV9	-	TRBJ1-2	CASSVEATLNYGYTF	TGTGCCAGCAGCGTAGAAGCAACTCTTAACTATGGCTACACCTTC
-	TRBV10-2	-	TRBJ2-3	CASSEDRSAADTQYF	TGCGCCAGCAGTGAGGACAGGTCTGCGGCAGATACGCAGTATTTT
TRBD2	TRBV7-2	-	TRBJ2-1	CASSPATSVPYNEQFF	TGTGCCAGCAGCCCGGCGACTAGCGTGCCCTACAATGAGCAGTTCTTC
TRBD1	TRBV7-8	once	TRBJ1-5	CASSLSGTDSNQPQHF	TGTGCCAGCAGCTTAAGCGGGACAGATAGCAATCAGCCCCAGCATTTT
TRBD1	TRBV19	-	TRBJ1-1	CASSIRQGEGAFF	TGTGCCAGTAGTATCCGACAGGGAGAAGGCGCTTTCTTT
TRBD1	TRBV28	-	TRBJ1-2	CASSLTGGYNYGYTF	TGTGCCAGCAGTCTAACAGGGGGGTATAACTATGGCTACACCTTC
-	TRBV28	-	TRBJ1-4	CASSLGASTNEKLFF	TGTGCCAGCAGTTTGGGGGCCTCGACTAATGAAAAACTGTTTTTT
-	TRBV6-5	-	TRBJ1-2	CASSYDPSNYGYTF	TGTGCCAGCAGTTACGACCCTTCTAACTATGGCTACACCTTC
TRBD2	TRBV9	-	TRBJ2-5	CASSVGGSGGFQETQYF	TGTGCCAGCAGCGTAGGGGGTAGCGGGGGTTTCCAAGAGACCCAGTACTTC
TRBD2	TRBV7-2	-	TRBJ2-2	CASSSGTRNTGELFF	TGTGCCAGCAGCAGCGGGACTCGGAACACCGGGGAGCTGTTTTTT
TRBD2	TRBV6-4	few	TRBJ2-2	CASSRLAGDTGELFF	TGTGCCAGCAGTCGACTAGCGGGAGACACCGGGGAGCTGTTTTTT
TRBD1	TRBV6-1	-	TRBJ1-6	CASSEVGTGSSPLHF	TGTGCCAGCAGTGAAGTGGGGACAGGGTCTTCACCCCTCCACTTT
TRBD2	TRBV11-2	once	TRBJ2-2	CASRGTTNTGELFF	TGTGCCAGCAGGGGGACTACAAACACCGGGGAGCTGTTTTTT
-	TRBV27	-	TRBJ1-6	CASSQKRDSPLHF	TGTGCCAGCAGTCAAAAGCGGGATTCACCCCTCCACTTT
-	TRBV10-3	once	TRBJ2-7	CAISEGDSYANEQYF	TGTGCCATCAGTGAGGGGGATTCCTACGCTAACGAGCAGTACTTC
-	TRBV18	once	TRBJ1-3	CASSPEVTPRPGNTIYF	TGTGCCAGCTCACCGGAGGTCACTCCGCGACCTGGAAACACCATATATTTT
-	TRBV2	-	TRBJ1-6	CASSETGRLVSPLHF	TGTGCCAGCAGTGAAACAGGGCGCTTAGTGTCACCCCTCCACTTT
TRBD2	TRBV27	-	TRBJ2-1	CASTPGWGLTGGEQFF	TGTGCCAGCACCCCCGGGTGGGGCCTAACGGGAGGTGAGCAGTTCTTC
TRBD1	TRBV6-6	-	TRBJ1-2	CASSYFDREDGYTF	TGTGCCAGCAGTTACTTCGACAGGGAGGATGGCTACACCTTC
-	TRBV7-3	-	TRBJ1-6	CASSLTPLAGGNSPLHF	TGTGCCAGCAGCTTAACCCCCCTTGCCGGCGGGAATTCACCCCTCCACTTT